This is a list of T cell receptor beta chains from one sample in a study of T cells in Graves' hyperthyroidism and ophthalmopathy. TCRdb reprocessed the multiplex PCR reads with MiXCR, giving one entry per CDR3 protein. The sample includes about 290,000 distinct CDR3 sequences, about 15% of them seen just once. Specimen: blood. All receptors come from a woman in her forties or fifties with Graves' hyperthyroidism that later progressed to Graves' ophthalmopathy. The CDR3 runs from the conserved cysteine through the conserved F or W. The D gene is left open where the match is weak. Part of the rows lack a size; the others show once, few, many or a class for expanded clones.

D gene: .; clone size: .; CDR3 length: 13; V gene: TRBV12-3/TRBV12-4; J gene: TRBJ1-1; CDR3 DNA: TGTGCCAGCGGGCGTCTGGCGGACACTGAAGCTTTCTTT; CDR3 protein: CASGRLADTEAFF
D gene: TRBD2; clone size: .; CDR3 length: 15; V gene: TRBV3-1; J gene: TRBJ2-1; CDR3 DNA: TGTGCCAGCAGCCAGCCGACTAGCGGGAGGGATGAGCAGTTCTTC; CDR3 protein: CASSQPTSGRDEQFF
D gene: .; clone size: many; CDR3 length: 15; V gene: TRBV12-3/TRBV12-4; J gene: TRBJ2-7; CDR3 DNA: TGTGCCAGCAGTTTGTGGCAGGGCCAATCCTACGAGCAGTACTTC; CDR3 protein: CASSLWQGQSYEQYF
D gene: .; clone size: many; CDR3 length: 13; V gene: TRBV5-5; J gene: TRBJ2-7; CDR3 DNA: TGTGCCAGCAGCTTTGGAGGGGTCGACGAGCAGTACTTC; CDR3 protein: CASSFGGVDEQYF
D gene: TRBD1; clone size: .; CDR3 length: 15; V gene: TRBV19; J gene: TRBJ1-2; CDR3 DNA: TGTGCCAGTAGTTCCCGGACAGGGGGCGCGAATGGCTACACCTTC; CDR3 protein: CASSSRTGGANGYTF
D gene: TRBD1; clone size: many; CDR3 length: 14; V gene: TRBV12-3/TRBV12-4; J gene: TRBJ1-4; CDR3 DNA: TGTGCCAGCAGTTACAGGGGAACTAATGAAAAACTGTTTTTT; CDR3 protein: CASSYRGTNEKLFF
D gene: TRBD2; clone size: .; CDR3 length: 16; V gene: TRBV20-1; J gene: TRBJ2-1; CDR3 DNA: TGCAGTGCTAGCCCTCTAGGAGCGGGAGGGCCGGATGAGCAGTTCTTC; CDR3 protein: CSASPLGAGGPDEQFF
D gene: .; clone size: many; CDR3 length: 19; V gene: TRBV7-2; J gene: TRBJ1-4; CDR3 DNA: TGTGCCAGCAGCAAGCGGGTGGGGGACCGGGGGTCAACTAATGAAAAACTGTTTTTT; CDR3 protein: CASSKRVGDRGSTNEKLFF
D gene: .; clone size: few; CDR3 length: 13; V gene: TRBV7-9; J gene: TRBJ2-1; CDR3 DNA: TGTGCCAGCAGCCACCCCAGGTACAATGAGCAGTTCTTC; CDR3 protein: CASSHPRYNEQFF
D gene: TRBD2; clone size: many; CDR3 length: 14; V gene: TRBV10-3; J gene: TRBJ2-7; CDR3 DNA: TGTGCCATCAGTGGAACTAGCGGGAGTGTCGAGCAGTACTTC; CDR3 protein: CAISGTSGSVEQYF
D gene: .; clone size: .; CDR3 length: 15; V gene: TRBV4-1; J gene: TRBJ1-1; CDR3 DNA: TGCGCCAGCAGCCCCCTGACAGTTGCTTACACTGAAGCTTTCTTT; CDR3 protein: CASSPLTVAYTEAFF
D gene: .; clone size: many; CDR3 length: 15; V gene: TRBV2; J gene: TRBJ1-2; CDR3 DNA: TGTGCCAGCAGTGAGGTTTACAGATACGATGATGGCTACACCTTC; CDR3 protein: CASSEVYRYDDGYTF
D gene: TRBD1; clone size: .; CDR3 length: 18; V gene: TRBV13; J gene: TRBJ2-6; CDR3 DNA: TGTGCCAGCAGCCCGCGACAGGGGCCTAATTCTGGGGCCAACGTCCTGACTTTC; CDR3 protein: CASSPRQGPNSGANVLTF
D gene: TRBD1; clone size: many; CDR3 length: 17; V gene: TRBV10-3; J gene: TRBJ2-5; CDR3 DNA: TGTGCCATCAGTGAGTCGTGGACAGGGAGTTACCAAGAGACCCAGTACTTC; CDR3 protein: CAISESWTGSYQETQYF
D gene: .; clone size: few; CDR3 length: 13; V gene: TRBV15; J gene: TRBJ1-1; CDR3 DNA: TGTGCCACCAGCAGAGCCCCGAGGGGGGAGGCTTTCTTT; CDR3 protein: CATSRAPRGEAFF
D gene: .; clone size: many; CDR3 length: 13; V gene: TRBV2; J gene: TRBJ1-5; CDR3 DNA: TGTGCCAGCAGTGAGGACAGACAAGGGCCCCAGCATTTT; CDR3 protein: CASSEDRQGPQHF
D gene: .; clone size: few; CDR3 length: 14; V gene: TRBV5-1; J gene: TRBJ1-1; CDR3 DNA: TGCGCCAGCAGCCCGGATGGGGGTAGAACTGAAGCTTTCTTT; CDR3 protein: CASSPDGGRTEAFF
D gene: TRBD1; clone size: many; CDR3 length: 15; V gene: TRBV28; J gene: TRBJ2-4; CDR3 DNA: TGTGCCAGCAGTACTCAGGGGGCGGCCAAAAACATTCAGTACTTC; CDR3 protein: CASSTQGAAKNIQYF
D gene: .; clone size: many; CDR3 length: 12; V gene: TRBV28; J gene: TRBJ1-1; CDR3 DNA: TGTGCCAGCAGTTTATCCCACACTGAAGCTTTCTTT; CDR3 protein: CASSLSHTEAFF
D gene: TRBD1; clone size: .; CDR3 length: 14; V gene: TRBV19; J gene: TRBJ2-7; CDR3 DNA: TGTGCCAGTAGTATTTTCCTCGACAGGGACGAGCAGTACTTC; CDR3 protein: CASSIFLDRDEQYF
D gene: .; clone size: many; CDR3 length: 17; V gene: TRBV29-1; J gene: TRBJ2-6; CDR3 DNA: TGCAGCGTTGTGAGGGGGGGGGCCAGCTCTGGGGCCAACGTCCTGACTTTC; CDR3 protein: CSVVRGGASSGANVLTF
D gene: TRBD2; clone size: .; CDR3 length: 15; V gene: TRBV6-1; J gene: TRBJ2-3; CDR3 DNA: TGTGCCAGCAAGACCGGAGCGGGAGGAGGGGATACGCAGTATTTT; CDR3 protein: CASKTGAGGGDTQYF
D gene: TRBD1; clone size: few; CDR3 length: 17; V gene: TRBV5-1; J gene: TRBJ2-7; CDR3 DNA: TGCGCCAGCAGCCCCACTACCTCCGGGACAGGGACCTACGAGCAGTACTTC; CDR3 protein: CASSPTTSGTGTYEQYF
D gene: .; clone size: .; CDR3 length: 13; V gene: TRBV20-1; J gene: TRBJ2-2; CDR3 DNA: TGCAGTGCTAGAGAGTCGAACACCGGGGAGCTGTTTTTT; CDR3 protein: CSARESNTGELFF
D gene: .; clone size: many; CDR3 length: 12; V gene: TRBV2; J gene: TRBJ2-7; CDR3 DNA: TGTGCCAGCAGTGTAAACTCTCCCGAGCAGTACTTC; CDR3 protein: CASSVNSPEQYF
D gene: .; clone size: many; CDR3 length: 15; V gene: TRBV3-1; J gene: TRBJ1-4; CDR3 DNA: TGTGCCAGCAGCCAAGGTGTTTCCCTTAATGAAAAACTGTTTTTT; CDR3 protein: CASSQGVSLNEKLFF
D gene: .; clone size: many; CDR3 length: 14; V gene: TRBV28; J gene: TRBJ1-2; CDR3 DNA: TGTGCCAGCGGGCCTCCCGGACACCCGTGGGGCTACACCTTC; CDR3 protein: CASGPPGHPWGYTF
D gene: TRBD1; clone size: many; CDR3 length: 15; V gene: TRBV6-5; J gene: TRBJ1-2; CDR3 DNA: TGTGCCAGCAGTTACTCGGGACAGGGTCCATATGGCTACACCTTC; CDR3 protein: CASSYSGQGPYGYTF
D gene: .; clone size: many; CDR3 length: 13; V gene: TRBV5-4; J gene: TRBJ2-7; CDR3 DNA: TGTGCCAGCAGCTCGAGTCTGGCGGACGAGCAGTACTTC; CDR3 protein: CASSSSLADEQYF
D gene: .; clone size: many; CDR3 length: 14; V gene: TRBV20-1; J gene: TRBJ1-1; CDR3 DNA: TGCAGTGCTAGAGATTGGACAGTGAACACTGAAGCTTTCTTT; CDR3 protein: CSARDWTVNTEAFF
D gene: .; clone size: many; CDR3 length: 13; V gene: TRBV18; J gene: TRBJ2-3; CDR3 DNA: TGTGCCAGCTCACCAGACCACACAGATACGCAGTATTTT; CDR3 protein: CASSPDHTDTQYF
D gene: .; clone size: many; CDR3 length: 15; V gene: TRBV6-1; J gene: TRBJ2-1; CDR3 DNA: TGTGCCAGCAGTTCACCGAACTACCGGTACAATGAGCAGTTCTTC; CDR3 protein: CASSSPNYRYNEQFF
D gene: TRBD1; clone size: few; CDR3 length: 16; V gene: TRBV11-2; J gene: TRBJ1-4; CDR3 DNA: TGTGCCAGCAGCTTATTCTCCCGGGACAGGGGGGAAAAACTGTTTTTT; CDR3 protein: CASSLFSRDRGEKLFF
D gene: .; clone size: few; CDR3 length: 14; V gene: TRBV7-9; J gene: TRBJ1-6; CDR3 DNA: TGTGCCAGCAGCTTAGGGCAGCCCCCTTCACCCCTCCACTTT; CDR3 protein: CASSLGQPPSPLHF
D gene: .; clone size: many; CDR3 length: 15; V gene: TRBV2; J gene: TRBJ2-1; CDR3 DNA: TGTGCCAGCAGTGTTTACTTGAGCTCCTACAATGAGCAGTTCTTC; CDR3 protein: CASSVYLSSYNEQFF
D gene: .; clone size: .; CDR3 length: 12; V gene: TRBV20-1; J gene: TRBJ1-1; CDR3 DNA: TGCAGTGCTAGTAACATGCGAACTGAAGCTTTCTTT; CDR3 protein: CSASNMRTEAFF
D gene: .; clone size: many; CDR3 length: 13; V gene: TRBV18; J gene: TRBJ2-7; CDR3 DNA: TGTGCCAGCTCACCAATCGTAGGTTACGAGCAGTACTTC; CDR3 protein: CASSPIVGYEQYF
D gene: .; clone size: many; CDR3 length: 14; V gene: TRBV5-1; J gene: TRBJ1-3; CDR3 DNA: TGCGCCAGCAGCTTGCTACCCTCTGGAAACACCATATATTTT; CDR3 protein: CASSLLPSGNTIYF
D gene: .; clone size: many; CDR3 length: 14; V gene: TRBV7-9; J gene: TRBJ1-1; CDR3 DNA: TGTGCCAGCAGTTGGGGACAACTGGTTACTGAAGCTTTCTTT; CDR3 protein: CASSWGQLVTEAFF
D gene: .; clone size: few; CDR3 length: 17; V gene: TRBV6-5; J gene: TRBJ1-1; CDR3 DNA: TGTGCCAGCAGTTACTCGGGGGGGTCGGCGGGGGACACTGAAGCTTTCTTT; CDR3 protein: CASSYSGGSAGDTEAFF
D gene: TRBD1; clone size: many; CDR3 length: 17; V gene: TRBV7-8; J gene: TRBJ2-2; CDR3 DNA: TGTGCCAGCAGCTTGTCGGGGACAGGGGTGTTTGGCGGGGAGCTGTTTTTT; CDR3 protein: CASSLSGTGVFGGELFF
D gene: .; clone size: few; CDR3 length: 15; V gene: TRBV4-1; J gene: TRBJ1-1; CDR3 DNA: TGCGCCAGCAGCCCCGACAGGCCCTCAGGGACTGAAGCTTTCTTT; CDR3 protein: CASSPDRPSGTEAFF
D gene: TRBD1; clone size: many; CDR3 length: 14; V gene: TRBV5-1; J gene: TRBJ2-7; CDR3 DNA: TGCGCCAGCAGCGGGACAGGGTTGGGCTACGAGCAGTACTTC; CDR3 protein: CASSGTGLGYEQYF
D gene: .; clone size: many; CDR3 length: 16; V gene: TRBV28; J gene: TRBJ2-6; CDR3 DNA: TGTGCCAGCAGCCTCCCTTGGGGGGCTGGGGCCAACGTCCTGACTTTC; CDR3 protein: CASSLPWGAGANVLTF
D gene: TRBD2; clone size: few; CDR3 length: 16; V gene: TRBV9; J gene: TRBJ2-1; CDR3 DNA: TGTGCCAGCAGCGCCCCGAGCGGGAAATCCTACAATGAGCAGTTCTTC; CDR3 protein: CASSAPSGKSYNEQFF
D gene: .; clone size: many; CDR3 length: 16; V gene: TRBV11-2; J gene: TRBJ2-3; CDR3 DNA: TGTGCCAGCAGCTTAGAAAGCCTAAGTCCCACAGATACGCAGTATTTT; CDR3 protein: CASSLESLSPTDTQYF
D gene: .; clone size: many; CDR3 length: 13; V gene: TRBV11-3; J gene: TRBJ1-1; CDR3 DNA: TGTGCCAGCAGCTCTTCGACAGGTACTGAAGCTTTCTTT; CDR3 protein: CASSSSTGTEAFF
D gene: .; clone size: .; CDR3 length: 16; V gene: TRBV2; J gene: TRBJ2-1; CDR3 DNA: TGTGCCAGCAGTTTATTTGCGCCCCCTAAGTACTATGAGCAGTTCTTC; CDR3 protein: CASSLFAPPKYYEQFF
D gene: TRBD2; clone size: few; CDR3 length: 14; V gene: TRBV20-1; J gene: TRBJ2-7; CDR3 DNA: TGCAGTGCTAATTTGGAAACTAGCGTGGGCGAGCAGTACTTC; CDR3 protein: CSANLETSVGEQYF
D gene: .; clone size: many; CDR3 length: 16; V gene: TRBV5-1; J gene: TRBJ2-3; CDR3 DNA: TGCGCCAGCAGCTTGGCCGAGGTCACTAGCACAGATACGCAGTATTTT; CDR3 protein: CASSLAEVTSTDTQYF
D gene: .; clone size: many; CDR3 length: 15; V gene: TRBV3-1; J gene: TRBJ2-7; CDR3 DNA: TGTGCCAGCAGCCAAGACCTAGCAGCGCACTACGAGCAGTACTTC; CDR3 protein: CASSQDLAAHYEQYF
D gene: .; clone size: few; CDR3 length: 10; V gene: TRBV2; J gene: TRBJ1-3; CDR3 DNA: TGTGCCAGCCTCGGGAACACCATATATTTT; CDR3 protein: CASLGNTIYF
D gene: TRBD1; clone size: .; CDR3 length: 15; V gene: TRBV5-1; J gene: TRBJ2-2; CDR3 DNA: TGCGCCAGCAGAAGGGACAGGGGGCCGTTCGGGGAGCTGTTTTTT; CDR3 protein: CASRRDRGPFGELFF
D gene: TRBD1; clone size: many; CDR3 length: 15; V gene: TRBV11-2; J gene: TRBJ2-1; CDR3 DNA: TGTGCCAGCAGCCAGACAGGGGTCTCCTACAATGAGCAGTTCTTC; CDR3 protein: CASSQTGVSYNEQFF
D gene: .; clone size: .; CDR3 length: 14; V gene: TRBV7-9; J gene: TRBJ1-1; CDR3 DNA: TGTGCCAGCAGGGCTTTGACAGTCAACACTGAAGCTTTCTTT; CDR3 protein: CASRALTVNTEAFF
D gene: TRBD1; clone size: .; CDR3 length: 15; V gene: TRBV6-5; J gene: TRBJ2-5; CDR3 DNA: TGTGCCAGCAGTTATGGACAGGGGGTGTGGGAGACCCAGTACTTC; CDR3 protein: CASSYGQGVWETQYF
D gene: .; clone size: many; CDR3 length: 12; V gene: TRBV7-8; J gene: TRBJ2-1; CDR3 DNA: TGTGCCAGCAGCCCGGAGGTTAATGAGCAGTTCTTC; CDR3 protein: CASSPEVNEQFF